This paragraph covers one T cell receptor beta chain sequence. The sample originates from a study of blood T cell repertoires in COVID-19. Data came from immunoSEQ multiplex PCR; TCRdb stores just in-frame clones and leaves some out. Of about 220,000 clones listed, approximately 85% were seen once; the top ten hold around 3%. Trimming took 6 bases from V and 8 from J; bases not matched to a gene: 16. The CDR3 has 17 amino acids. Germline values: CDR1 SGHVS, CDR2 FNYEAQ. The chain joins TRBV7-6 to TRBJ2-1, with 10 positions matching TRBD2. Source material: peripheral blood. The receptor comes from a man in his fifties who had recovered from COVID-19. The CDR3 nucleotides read TGTGCCAGCAGATCCAAACCGGGGCCTAGCGGGAGCGATGAGCAGTTCTTC. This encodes CASRSKPGPSGSDEQFF. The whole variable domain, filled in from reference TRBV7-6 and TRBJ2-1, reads GAGVSQSPRYKVTKRGQDVALRCDPISGHVSLYWYRQALGQGPEFLTYFNYEAQQDKSGLPNDRFSAERPEGSISTLTIQRTEQRDSAMYRCASRSKPGPSGSDEQFFGPGTRLTVL.